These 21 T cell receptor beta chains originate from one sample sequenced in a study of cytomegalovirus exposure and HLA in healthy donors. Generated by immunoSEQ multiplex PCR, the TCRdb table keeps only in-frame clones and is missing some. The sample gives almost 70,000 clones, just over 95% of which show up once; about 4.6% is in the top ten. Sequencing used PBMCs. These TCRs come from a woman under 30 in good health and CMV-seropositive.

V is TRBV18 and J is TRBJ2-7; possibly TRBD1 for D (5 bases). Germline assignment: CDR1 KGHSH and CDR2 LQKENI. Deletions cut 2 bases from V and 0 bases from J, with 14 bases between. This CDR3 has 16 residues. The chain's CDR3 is CASSPTRQRSSYEQYF. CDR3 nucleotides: TGTGCCAGCTCACCAACTCGACAGAGGAGCTCCTACGAGCAGTACTTC.

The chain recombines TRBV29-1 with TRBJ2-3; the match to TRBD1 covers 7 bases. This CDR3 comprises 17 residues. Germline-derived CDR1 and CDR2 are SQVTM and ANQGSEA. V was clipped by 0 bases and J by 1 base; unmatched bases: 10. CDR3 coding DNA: TGCAGCGTTGAAGATCGGTTACAGGGGAAAGGCACAGATACGCAGTATTTT. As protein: CSVEDRLQGKGTDTQYF.

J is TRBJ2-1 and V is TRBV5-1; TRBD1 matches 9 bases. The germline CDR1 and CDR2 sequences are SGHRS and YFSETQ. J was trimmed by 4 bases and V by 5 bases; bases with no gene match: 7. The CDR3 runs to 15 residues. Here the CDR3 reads CASRPPGQGYNEQFF. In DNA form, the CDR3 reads TGCGCCAGCAGACCACCGGGACAGGGATACAATGAGCAGTTCTTC.

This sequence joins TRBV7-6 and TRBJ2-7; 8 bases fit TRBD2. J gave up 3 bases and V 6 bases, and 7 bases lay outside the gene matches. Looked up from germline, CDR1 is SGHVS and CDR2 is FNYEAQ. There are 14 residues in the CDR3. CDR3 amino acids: CASSRSGRGYEQYF. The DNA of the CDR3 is TGTGCCAGCAGTAGAAGCGGGAGAGGCTACGAGCAGTACTTC.

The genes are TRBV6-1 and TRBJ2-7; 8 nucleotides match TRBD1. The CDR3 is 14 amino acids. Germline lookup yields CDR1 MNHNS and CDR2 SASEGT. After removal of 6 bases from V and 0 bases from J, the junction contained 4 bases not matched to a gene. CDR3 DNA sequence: TGTGCCAGCAGCGGGACAGGTTTCTCCTACGAGCAGTACTTC. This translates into CASSGTGFSYEQYF.

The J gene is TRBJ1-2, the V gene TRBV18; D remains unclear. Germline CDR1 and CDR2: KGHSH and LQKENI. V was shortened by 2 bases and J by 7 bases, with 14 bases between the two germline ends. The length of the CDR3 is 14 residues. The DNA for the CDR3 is TGTGCCAGCTCACCAGGGCAGGAAGTGAGTGGCTACACCTTC. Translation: CASSPGQEVSGYTF.

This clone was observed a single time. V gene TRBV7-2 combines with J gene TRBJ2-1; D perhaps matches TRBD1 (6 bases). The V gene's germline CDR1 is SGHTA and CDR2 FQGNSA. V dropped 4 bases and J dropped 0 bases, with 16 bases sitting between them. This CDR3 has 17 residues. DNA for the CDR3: TGTGCCAGCAGCTCCCCCCAACAGGGTAGCTCCTACAATGAGCAGTTCTTC. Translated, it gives CASSSPQQGSSYNEQFF. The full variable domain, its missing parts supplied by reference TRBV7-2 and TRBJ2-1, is GAGVSQSPSNKVTEKGKDVELRCDPISGHTALYWYRQSLGQGLEFLIYFQGNSAPDKSGLPSDRFSAERTGGSVSTLTIQRTQQEDSAVYLCASSSPQQGSSYNEQFFGPGTRLTVL.

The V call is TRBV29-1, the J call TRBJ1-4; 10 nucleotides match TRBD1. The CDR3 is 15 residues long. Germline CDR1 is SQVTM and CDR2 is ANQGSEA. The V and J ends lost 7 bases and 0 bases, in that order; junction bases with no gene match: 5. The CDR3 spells CSAAGQGATNEKLFF. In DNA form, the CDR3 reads TGCAGCGCCGCCGGACAGGGGGCAACTAATGAAAAACTGTTTTTT.

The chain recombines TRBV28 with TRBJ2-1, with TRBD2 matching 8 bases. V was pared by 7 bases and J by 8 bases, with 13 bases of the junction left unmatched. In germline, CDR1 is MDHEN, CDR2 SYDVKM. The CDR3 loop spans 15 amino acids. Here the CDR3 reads CASNYPGTRSDEQFF. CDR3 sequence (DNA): TGTGCCAGCAACTACCCCGGGACTAGAAGCGATGAGCAGTTCTTC.

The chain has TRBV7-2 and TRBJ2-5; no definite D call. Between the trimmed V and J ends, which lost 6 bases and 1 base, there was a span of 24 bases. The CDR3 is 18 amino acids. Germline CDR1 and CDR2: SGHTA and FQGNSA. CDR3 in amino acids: CASRSQTPVLTRQETQYF. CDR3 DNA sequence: TGTGCCAGCAGAAGTCAAACCCCCGTCCTAACCCGCCAAGAGACCCAGTACTTC.

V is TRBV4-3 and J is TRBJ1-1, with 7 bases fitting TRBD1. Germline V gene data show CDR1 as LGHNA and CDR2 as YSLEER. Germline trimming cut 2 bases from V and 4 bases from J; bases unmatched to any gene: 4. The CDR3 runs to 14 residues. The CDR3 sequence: CASSQTQGSTEAFF. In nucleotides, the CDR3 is TGCGCCAGCAGCCAAACACAGGGGAGCACTGAAGCTTTCTTT.

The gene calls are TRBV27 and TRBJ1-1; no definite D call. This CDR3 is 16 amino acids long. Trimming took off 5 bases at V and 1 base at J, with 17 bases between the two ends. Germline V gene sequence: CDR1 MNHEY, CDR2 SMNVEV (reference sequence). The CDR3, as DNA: TGTGCCAGCAGTACCCACCCCGGGCGGGGGAACACTGAAGCTTTCTTT. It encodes CASSTHPGRGNTEAFF.

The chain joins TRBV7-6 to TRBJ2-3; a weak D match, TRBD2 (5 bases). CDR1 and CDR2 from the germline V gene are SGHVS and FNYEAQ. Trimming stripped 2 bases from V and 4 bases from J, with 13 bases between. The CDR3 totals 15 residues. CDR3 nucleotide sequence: TGTGCCAGCAGCTTACTAAGATCGGGATCAGATACGCAGTATTTT. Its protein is CASSLLRSGSDTQYF.

The CDR3 DNA sequence: TGTGCCAGCGCCTCAGGGGGTGGCTACACCTTC. Its translation is CASASGGGYTF. The V and J genes are TRBV7-2 and TRBJ1-2; 7 bases line up with TRBD1. V was clipped by 8 bases and J by 7 bases; unmatched bases: 4. There are 11 residues in the CDR3. In germline, CDR1 is SGHTA, CDR2 FQGNSA.

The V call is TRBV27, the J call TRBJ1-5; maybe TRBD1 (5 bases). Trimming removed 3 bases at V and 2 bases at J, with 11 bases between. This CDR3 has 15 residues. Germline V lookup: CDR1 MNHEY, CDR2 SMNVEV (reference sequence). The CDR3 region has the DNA TGTGCCAGCAGTTTGCAGGGCATTCGCAATCAGCCCCAGCATTTT. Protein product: CASSLQGIRNQPQHF.

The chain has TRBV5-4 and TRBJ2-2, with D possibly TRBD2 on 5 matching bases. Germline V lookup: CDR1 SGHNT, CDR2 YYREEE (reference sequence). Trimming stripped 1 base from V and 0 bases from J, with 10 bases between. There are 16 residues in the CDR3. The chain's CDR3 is CASSLYSAANTGELFF. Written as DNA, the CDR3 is TGTGCCAGCAGCTTGTATAGCGCGGCGAACACCGGGGAGCTGTTTTTT.

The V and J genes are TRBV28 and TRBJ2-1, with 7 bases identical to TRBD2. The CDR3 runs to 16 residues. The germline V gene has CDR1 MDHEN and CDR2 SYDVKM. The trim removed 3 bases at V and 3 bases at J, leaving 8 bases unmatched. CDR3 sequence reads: CASSFVRLADYNEQFF. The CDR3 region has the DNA TGTGCCAGCAGTTTTGTACGGCTAGCGGACTACAATGAGCAGTTCTTC.

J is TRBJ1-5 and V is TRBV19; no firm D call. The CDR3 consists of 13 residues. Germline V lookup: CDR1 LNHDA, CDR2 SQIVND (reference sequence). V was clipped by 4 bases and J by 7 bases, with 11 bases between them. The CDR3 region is CASSRRVGQPQHF. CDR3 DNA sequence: TGTGCCAGTAGTAGGAGGGTGGGCCAGCCCCAGCATTTT.

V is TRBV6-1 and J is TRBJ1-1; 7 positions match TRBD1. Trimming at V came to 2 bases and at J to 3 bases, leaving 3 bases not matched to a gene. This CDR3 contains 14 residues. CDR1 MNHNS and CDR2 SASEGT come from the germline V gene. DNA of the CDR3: TGTGCCAGCAGTGAATACACAGGGGACACTGAAGCTTTCTTT. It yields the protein CASSEYTGDTEAFF.

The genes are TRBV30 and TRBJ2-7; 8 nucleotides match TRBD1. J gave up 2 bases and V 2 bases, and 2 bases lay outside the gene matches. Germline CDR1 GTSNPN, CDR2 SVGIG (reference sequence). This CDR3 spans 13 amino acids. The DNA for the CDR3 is TGTGCCTGGAGTAAACAGGGGGCCTACGAGCAGTACTTC. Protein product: CAWSKQGAYEQYF.

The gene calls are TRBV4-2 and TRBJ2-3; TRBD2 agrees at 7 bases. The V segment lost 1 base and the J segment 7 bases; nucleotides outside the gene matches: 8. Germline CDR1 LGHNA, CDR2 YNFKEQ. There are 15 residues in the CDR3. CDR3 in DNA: TGTGCCAGCAGCCAAGGGGAGGGAGAGGCCCATACGCAGTATTTT. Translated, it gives CASSQGEGEAHTQYF.